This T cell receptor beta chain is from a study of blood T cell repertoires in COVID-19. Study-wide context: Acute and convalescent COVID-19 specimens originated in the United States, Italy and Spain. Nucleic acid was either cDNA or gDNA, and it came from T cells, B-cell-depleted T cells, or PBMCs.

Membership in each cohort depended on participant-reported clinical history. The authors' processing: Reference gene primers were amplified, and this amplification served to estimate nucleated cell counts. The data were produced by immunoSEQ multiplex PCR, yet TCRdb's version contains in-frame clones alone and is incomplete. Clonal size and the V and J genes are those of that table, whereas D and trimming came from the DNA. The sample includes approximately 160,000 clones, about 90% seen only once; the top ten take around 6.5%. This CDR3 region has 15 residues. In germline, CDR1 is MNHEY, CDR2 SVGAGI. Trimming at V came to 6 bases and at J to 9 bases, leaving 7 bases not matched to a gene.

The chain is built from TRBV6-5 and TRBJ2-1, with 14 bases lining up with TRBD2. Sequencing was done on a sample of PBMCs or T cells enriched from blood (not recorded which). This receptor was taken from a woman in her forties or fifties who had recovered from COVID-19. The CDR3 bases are TGTGCCAGCAGGGAGGGACTAGCGGGAGCAAGTGAGCAGTTCTTC. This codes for CASREGLAGASEQFF.